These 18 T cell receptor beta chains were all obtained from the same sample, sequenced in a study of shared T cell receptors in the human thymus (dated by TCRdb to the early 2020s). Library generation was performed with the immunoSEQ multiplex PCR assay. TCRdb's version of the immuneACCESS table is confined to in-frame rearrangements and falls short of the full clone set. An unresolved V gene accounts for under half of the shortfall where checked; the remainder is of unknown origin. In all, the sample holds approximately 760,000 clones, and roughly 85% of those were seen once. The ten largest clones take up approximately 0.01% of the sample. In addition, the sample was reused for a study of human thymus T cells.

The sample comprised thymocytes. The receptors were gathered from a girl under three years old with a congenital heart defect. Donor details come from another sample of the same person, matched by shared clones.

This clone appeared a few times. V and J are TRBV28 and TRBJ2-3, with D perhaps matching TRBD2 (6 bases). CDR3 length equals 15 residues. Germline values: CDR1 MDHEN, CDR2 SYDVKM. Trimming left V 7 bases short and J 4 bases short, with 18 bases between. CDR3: CASTDSRGWPDTQYF. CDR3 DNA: TGTGCCAGCACCGACAGTCGGGGGTGGCCAGATACGCAGTATTTT.

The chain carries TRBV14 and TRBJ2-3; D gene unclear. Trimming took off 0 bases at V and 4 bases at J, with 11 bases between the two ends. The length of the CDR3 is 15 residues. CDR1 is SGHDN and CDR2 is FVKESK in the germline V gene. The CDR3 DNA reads TGTGCCAGCAGCCAAGAGTTAGCTACTGCAGATACGCAGTATTTT. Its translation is CASSQELATADTQYF.

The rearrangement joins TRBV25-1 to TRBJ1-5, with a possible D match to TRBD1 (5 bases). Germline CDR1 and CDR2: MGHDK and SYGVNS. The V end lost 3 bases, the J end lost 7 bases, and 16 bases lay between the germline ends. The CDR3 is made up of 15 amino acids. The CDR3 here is CASSDEASRGQPQHF. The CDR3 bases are TGTGCCAGCAGTGACGAGGCCTCTAGGGGACAGCCCCAGCATTTT.

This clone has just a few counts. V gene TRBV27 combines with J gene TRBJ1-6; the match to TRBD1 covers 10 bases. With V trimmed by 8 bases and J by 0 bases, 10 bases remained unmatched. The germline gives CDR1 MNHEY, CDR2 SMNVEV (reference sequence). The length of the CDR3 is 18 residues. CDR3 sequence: CASAQGQGVSSYNSPLHF. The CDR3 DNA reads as TGTGCCAGCGCTCAAGGACAGGGGGTGAGCTCCTATAATTCACCCCTCCACTTT.

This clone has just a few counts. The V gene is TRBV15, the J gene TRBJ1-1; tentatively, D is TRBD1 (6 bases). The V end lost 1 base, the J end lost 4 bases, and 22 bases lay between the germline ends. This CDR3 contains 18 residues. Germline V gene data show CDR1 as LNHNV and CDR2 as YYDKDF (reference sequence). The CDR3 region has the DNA TGTGCCACCAGCAGAGCCCCAACCCCAGGGGATGAAGGCACTGAAGCTTTCTTT. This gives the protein CATSRAPTPGDEGTEAFF.

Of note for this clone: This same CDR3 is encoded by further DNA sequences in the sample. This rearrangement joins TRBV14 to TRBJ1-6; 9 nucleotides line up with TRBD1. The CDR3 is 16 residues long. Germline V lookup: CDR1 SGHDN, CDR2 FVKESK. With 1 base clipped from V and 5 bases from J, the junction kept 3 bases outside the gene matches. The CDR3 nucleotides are TGTGCCAGCAGCCAAGGACGGACAGGGGATAATTCACCCCTCCACTTT. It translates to CASSQGRTGDNSPLHF. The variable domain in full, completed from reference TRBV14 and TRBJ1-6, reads EAGVTQFPSHSVIEKGQTVTLRCDPISGHDNLYWYRRVMGKEIKFLLHFVKESKQDESGMPNNRFLAERTGGTYSTLKVQPAELEDSGVYFCASSQGRTGDNSPLHFGNGTRLTVT.

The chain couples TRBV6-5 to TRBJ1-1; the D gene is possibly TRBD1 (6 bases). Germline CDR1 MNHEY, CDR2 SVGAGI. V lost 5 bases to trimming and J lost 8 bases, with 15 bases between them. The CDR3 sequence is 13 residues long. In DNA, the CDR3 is TGTGCCAGCAGTGAAACAGGGAATCCCGAAGCTTTCTTT. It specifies CASSETGNPEAFF.

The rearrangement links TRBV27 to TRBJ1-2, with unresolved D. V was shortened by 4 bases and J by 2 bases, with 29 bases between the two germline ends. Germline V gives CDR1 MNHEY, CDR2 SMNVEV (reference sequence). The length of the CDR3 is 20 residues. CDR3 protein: CASSSISLGVSTDENYGYTF. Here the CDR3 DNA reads TGTGCCAGCAGTTCCATATCTCTCGGGGTTAGCACAGACGAGAACTATGGCTACACCTTC.

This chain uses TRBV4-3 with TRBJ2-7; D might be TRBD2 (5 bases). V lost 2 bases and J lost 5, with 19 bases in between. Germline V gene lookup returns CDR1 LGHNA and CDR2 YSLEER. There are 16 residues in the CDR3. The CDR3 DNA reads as TGCGCCAGCAGCCAACTTCCGAGGAGGTCGAGCGACGAGCAGTACTTC. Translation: CASSQLPRRSSDEQYF.

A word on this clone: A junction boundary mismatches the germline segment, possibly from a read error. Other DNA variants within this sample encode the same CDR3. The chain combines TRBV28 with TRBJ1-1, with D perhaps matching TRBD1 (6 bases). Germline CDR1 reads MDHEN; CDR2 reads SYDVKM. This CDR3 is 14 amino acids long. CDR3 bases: TGCGCCGCGAAGGGGGTGGTGATGAACACTGAAGCTTTCTTT. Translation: CAAKGVVMNTEAFF.

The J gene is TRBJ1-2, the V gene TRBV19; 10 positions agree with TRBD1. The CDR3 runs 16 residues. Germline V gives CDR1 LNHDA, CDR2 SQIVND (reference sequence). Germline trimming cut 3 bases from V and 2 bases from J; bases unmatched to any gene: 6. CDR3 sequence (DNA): TGTGCCAGTAGTATCCCGGGACAGGGGCCCAACTATGGCTACACCTTC. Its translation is CASSIPGQGPNYGYTF.

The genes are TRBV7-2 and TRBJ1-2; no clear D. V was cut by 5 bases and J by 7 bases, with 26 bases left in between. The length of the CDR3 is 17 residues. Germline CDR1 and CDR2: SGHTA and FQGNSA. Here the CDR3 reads CASSRPPEEPPFSGYTF. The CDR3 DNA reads TGTGCCAGCAGCCGGCCCCCTGAGGAGCCGCCTTTTTCTGGCTACACCTTC.

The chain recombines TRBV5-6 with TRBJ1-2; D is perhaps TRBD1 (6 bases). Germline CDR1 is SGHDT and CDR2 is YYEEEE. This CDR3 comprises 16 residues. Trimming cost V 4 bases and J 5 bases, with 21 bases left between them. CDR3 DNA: TGTGCCAGCAGCCGAATCTCGGACAGCCGCTGGTATGGCTACACCTTC. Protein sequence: CASSRISDSRWYGYTF.

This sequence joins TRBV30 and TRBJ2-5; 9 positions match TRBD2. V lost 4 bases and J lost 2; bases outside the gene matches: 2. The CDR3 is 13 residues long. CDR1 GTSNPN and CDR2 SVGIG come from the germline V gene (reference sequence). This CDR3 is CAWNAGGQETQYF. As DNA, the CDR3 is TGTGCCTGGAACGCGGGGGGGCAAGAGACCCAGTACTTC.

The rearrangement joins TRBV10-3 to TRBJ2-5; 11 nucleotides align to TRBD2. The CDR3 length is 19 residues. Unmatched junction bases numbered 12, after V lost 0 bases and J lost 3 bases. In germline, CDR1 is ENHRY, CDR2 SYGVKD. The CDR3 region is CAISESQVRGLAEKETQYF. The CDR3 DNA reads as TGTGCCATCAGTGAGTCTCAAGTTAGGGGACTAGCGGAGAAAGAGACCCAGTACTTC.

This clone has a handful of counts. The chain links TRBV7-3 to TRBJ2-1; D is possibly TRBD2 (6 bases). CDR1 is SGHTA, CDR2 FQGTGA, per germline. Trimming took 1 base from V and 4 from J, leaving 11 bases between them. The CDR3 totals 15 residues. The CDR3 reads CASSLMGGGYNEQFF. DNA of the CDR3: TGTGCCAGCAGCTTAATGGGGGGTGGGTACAATGAGCAGTTCTTC.

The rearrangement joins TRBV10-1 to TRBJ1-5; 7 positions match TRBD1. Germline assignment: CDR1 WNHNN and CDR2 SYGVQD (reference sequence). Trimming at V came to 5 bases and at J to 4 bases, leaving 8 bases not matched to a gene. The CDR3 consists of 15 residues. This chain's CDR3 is CASSLNRGQNQPQHF. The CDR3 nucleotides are TGCGCCAGCAGTTTAAACAGGGGCCAGAATCAGCCCCAGCATTTT.

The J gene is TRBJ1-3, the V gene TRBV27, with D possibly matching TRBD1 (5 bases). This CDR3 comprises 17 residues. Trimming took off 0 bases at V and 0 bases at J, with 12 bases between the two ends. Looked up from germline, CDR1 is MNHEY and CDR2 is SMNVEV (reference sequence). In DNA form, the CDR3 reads TGTGCCAGCAGTTTATCCGCCGACAGACCCTCTGGAAACACCATATATTTT. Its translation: CASSLSADRPSGNTIYF.